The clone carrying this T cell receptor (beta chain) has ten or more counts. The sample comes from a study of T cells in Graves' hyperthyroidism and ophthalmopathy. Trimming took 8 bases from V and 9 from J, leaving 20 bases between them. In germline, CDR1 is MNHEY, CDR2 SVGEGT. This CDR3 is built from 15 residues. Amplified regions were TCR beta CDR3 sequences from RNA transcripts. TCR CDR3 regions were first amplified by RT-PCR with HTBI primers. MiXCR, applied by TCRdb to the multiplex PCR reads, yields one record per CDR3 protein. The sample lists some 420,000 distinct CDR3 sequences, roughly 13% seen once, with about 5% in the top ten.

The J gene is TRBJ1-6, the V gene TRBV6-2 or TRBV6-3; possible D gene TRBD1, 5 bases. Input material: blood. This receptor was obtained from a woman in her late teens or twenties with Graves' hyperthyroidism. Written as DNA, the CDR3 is TGTGCCAGCTCACCGGGGACGGGTGAGGTTTCACCCCTCCACTTT. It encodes CASSPGTGEVSPLHF.